The table lists the clone carrying this T cell receptor (beta chain) with a few counts. Its antigen is unknown. Germline V gene sequence: CDR1 MGHDK, CDR2 SYGVNS. The CDR3 sequence is 13 residues long. V gave up 6 bases and J gave up 4 bases, with 12 bases separating them. This sample stems from a study of beta chain features in type 1 diabetes. Study-level points and caveats: Shorter templates might be favored by PCR, equally in patients and controls. Moderate yet significant TCRB CDR3 shortening was seen in Type 1 diabetes patients in all four CD4+ subsets.

The entirety of the isolated RNA underwent reverse transcription, so expressed TCRB transcripts were sequenced. The protocol was immunoSEQ multiplex PCR, while the TCRdb copy is restricted to in-frame clones and leaves out a portion. The table lists some 200,000 clones, roughly 17% of them singletons, with about 0.092% in the top ten. The chain is built from TRBV25-1 and TRBJ1-1; D is unresolved. This TCR derives from a young man with type 1 diabetes. Sequences were obtained from naive CD4+ T cells from blood. The CDR3 protein is CASRYTVSTEAFF. The CDR3 region has the DNA TGTGCCAGCAGGTACACGGTGAGCACTGAAGCTTTCTTT.